This is a list of T cell receptor beta chains from one sample in a study of blood T cell repertoires in COVID-19. Some clones are missing from TCRdb's copy, which holds only in-frame ones; the method was immunoSEQ multiplex PCR. The data show about 200,000 clones, about 84% seen once. Source material: PBMCs or T cells enriched from blood (not recorded which). These receptors were taken from a man aged 35 to 55 with acute COVID-19. Both conserved end residues are part of each CDR3. The order of the fields is V gene, D gene, clone size, J gene, CDR3 protein, CDR3 DNA. The D gene is left open where the match is weak. Not all rows give a size; the values are once, few, many and, for expanded clones, a class.

TRBV28	.	.	TRBJ1-2	CASRGEGTSGDGYTF	TGTGCCAGCAGGGGGGAGGGGACGTCAGGGGATGGCTACACCTTC
TRBV5-1	TRBD1	.	TRBJ2-7	CASKPGQGGWEQYF	TGCGCCAGCAAACCAGGACAGGGGGGCTGGGAGCAGTACTTC
TRBV15	.	.	TRBJ2-5	CATSLYGGETQYF	TGTGCCACCAGCCTTTATGGAGGAGAGACCCAGTACTTC
TRBV28	TRBD1	once	TRBJ2-7	CASISGTVYEQYF	TGTGCCAGCATTTCCGGGACAGTCTACGAGCAGTACTTC
TRBV19	.	.	TRBJ2-7	CASSPTPGNDEQYF	TGTGCCAGTAGCCCAACCCCGGGAAACGACGAGCAGTACTTC
TRBV30	.	.	TRBJ1-5	CAWSFGGTNQPQHF	TGTGCCTGGAGCTTCGGGGGGACCAATCAGCCCCAGCATTTT
TRBV28	TRBD1	.	TRBJ1-2	CASSLPGQGALGYTF	TGTGCCAGCAGTTTACCGGGACAGGGGGCGCTGGGCTACACCTTC
TRBV27	TRBD2	.	TRBJ2-1	CASRIAGGPYNEQFF	TGTGCCAGCAGAATAGCGGGAGGGCCCTACAATGAGCAGTTCTTC
TRBV25-1	TRBD1	.	TRBJ2-3	CASSAPGQGAQDTQYF	TGTGCCAGCAGTGCCCCGGGACAGGGGGCTCAAGATACGCAGTATTTT
TRBV9	TRBD2	.	TRBJ2-1	CASSQGREGRNEQFF	TGTGCCAGCAGCCAAGGGCGGGAGGGCCGAAATGAGCAGTTCTTC
TRBV6-2/TRBV6-3	.	.	TRBJ2-1	CASSFSPSYYNEQFF	TGTGCCAGCAGTTTCTCCCCTTCCTACTACAATGAGCAGTTCTTC
TRBV19	.	.	TRBJ2-7	CASRLRSSGSYEQYF	TGTGCCAGCCGGTTGAGGAGCTCTGGCTCCTACGAGCAGTACTTC
TRBV11-3	.	few	TRBJ2-3	CASSRQGTDTQYF	TGTGCCAGCAGCCGACAGGGCACAGATACGCAGTATTTT
TRBV4-3	.	.	TRBJ2-5	CASSQEWQAPLPETQYF	TGCGCCAGCAGCCAAGAGTGGCAGGCCCCCCTTCCTGAGACCCAGTACTTC
TRBV6-5	.	.	TRBJ1-1	CASHKPGQEAFF	TGTGCCAGCCACAAGCCGGGACAAGAAGCTTTCTTT
TRBV18	TRBD1	.	TRBJ1-1	CASQTGAEAFF	TGTGCCAGTCAGACAGGGGCTGAAGCTTTCTTT
TRBV7-2	TRBD2	.	TRBJ2-3	CASSLGGGRAGDTQYF	TGTGCCAGCAGCTTAGGTGGCGGGAGGGCCGGAGATACGCAGTATTTT